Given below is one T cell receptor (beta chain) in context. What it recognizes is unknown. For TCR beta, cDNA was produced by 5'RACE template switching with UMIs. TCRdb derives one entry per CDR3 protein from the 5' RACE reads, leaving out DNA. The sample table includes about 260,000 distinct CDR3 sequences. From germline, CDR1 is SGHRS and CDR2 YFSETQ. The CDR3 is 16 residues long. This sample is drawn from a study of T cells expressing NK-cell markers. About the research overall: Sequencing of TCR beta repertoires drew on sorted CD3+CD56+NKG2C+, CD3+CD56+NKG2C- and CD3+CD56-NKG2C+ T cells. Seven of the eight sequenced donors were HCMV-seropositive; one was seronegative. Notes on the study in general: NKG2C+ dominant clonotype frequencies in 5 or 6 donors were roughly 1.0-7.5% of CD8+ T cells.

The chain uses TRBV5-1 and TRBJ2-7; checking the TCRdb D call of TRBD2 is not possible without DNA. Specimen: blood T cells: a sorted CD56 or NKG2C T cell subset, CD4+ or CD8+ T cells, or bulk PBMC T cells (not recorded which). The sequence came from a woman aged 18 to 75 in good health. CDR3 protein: CASRFGTSGVSYEQYF.